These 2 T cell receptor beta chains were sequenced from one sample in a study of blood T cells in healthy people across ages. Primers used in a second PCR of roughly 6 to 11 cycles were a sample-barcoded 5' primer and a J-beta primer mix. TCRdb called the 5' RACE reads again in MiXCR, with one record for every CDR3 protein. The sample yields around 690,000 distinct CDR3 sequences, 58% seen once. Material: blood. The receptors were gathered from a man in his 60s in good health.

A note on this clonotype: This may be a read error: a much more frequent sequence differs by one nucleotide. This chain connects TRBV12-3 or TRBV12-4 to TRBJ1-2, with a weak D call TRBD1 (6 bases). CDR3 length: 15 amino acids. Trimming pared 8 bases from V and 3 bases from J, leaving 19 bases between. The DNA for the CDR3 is TGTGCCAGCCGGAGTTCCAGGGGAGGGCACTATGGCTACACCTTC. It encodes CASRSSRGGHYGYTF.

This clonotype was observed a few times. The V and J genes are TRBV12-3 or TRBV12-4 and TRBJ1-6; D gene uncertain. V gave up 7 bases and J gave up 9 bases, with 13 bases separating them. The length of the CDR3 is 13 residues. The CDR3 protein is CASTGDAGSPLHF. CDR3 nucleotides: TGTGCCAGCACCGGGGATGCGGGTTCACCCCTCCACTTT.